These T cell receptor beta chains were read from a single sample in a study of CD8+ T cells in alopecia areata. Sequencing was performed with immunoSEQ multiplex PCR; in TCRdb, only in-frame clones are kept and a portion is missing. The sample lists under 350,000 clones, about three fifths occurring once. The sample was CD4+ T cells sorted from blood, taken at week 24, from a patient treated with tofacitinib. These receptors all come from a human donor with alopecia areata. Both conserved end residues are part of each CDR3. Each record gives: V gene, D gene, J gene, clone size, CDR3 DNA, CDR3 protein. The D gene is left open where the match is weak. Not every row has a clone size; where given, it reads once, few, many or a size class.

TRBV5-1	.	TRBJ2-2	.	TGCGCCAGCAGCTTGATATTCGGCAGCACGAACACCGGGGAGCTGTTTTTT	CASSLIFGSTNTGELFF
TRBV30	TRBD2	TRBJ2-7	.	TGTGCCTGGAAGACTAGCGGGGTTTCCTACGAGCAGTACTTC	CAWKTSGVSYEQYF
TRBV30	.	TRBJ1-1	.	TGTGCCTGGAGTGTACAGAGAGGAACTGAAGCTTTCTTT	CAWSVQRGTEAFF
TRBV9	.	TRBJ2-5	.	TGTGCCAGCAGCGTAGGTAACGGTAAAGAGACCCAGTACTTC	CASSVGNGKETQYF
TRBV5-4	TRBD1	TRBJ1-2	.	TGTGCCAGCAGCCCCGACAGGGAGGCTGGCTACACCTTC	CASSPDREAGYTF
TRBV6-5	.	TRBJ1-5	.	TGTGCCAGCAGTAAGGGGTACAATCAGCCCCAGCATTTT	CASSKGYNQPQHF
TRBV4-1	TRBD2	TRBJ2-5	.	TGCGCCAGCAGCCAAGATGTGAGGGCTAGCGGGGTGCAGGAGACCCAGTACTTC	CASSQDVRASGVQETQYF
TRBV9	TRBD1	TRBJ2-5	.	TGTGCCAGCAGCGCGAGGGGACAGGGAGGAGAGACCCAGTACTTC	CASSARGQGGETQYF
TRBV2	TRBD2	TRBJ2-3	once	TGTGCCAGCAGTGGAGGGACTAGCGGGGGATCCCTTGTACCGCAGTATTTT	CASSGGTSGGSLVPQYF
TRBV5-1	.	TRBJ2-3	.	TGCGCCAGCAGCTCGGAGACTAGTTCTTGGTCAGATACGCAGTATTTT	CASSSETSSWSDTQYF
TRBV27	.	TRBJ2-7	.	TGTGCCAACCCCCCGGGGGCCGATCTCTACGAGCAGTACTTC	CANPPGADLYEQYF
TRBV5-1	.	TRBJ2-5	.	TGCGCCAGCAGCACCAAAACGGAGACCCAGTACTTC	CASSTKTETQYF
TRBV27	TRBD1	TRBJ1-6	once	TGTGCCAGCAGTTCCCGGACAGGACCCCTCCACTTT	CASSSRTGPLHF
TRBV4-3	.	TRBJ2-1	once	TGCGCCAGCAGCCAAGAGTTAACCAATGAGCAGTTCTTC	CASSQELTNEQFF
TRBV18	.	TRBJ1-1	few	TGTGCCAGCTCACCAGGTGGCTTTCTGAACACTGAAGCTTTCTTT	CASSPGGFLNTEAFF
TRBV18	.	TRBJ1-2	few	TGTGCCAGCTCACTTGAATTCGGTTCTTATGGCTACACCTTC	CASSLEFGSYGYTF
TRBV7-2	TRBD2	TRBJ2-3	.	TGTGCCAGCACCCAGAGGCGAGCGGGGCCCCCCACAGATACGCAGTATTTT	CASTQRRAGPPTDTQYF
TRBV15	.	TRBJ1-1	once	TGTGCCACCAGCAGAGATAATTTGGGGGGAGGCGGACTAAAAGCTTTCTTT	CATSRDNLGGGGLKAFF
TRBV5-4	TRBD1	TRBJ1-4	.	TGTGCCAGCAGCTTGCTGGCAGGGGGCACTAATGAAAAACTGTTTTTT	CASSLLAGGTNEKLFF
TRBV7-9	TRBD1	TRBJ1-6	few	TGTGCCAGCAGCTTTGGAGACAGGGGGTCACCCCTCCACTTT	CASSFGDRGSPLHF
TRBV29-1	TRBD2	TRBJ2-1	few	TGCAGCGTTGAGACAGGCCGCGGGGGGGCCAGGAATGAGCAGTTCTTC	CSVETGRGGARNEQFF
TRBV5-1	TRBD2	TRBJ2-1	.	TGCGCCAGCAGCCGACTAGCGGAGACCTACAATGAGCAGTTCTTC	CASSRLAETYNEQFF
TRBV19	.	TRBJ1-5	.	TGTGCCAGTAGTATAGATCCGCTGGGGGCTAGCAATCAGCCCCAGCATTTT	CASSIDPLGASNQPQHF
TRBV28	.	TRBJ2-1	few	TGTGCCAGCAGTTTTCCGCCACCCCGCTCCTACAATGAGCAGTTCTTC	CASSFPPPRSYNEQFF
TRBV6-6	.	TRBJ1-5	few	TGTGCCAGCAGTCAACTGGGGGGCAATCAGCCCCAGCATTTT	CASSQLGGNQPQHF
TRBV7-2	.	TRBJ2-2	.	TGTGCCAGCAGCTTAGTAATGGGGCTAGCAGGCGGGGAGCTGTTTTTT	CASSLVMGLAGGELFF
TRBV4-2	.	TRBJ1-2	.	TGTGCCAGCAGCCAAGATCTTCCAGAATCCAACTATGGCTACACCTTC	CASSQDLPESNYGYTF
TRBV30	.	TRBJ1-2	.	TGTGCCTGCAATTGGAACTATGGCTACACCTTC	CACNWNYGYTF
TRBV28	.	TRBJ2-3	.	TGTGCCAGCAGTTTATCGGGGGGCAGAGATACGCAGTATTTT	CASSLSGGRDTQYF
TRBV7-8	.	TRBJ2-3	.	TGTGCCAGCAGCTTAGCGTCGCCCAGAAGCACAGATACGCAGTATTTT	CASSLASPRSTDTQYF
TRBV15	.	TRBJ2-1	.	TGTGCCACCAGCGGACAACTGAGCTCCTACAATGAGCAGTTCTTC	CATSGQLSSYNEQFF
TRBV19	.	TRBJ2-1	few	TGTGCCAGTAGTATGCGCGGGAATGAGCAGTTCTTC	CASSMRGNEQFF
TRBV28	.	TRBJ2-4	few	TGTGCCAGCAGTTATGGACGCGGAGCCAAAAACATTCAGTACTTC	CASSYGRGAKNIQYF
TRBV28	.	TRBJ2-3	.	TGTGCCAGCAGTTCCTCTCGGGGAGATACGCAGTATTTT	CASSSSRGDTQYF
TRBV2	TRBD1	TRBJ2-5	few	TGTGCCAGCGGGAGACAGGGGGCGGAAGAGACCCAGTACTTC	CASGRQGAEETQYF
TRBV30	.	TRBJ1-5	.	TGTGCCTGGAGTCGCCGATTTGAGCCCCAGCATTTT	CAWSRRFEPQHF
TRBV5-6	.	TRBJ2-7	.	TGTGCCAGCAGCCCGGATGGGAGGAACTACGAGCAGTACTTC	CASSPDGRNYEQYF
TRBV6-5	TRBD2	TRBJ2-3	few	TGTGCCAGCAGCCCGAGCGGGAGTCGGGATACGCAGTATTTT	CASSPSGSRDTQYF
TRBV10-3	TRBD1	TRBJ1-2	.	TGTGCCATTAGGACAGGGTTATTTGGTGGCTACACCTTC	CAIRTGLFGGYTF
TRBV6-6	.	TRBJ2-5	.	TGTGCCAGCAGTTACCGAAGTCGGTGGACCCAGTACTTC	CASSYRSRWTQYF
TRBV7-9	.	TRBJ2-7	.	TGTGCCAGCAGCGGCACGGGACCCAGCAGGGACGAGCAGTACTTC	CASSGTGPSRDEQYF
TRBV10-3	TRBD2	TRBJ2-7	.	TGTGCCATCAGTGAGTCGGGGACTAGAGCCGAGCAGTACTTC	CAISESGTRAEQYF
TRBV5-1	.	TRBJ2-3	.	TGCGCCAGCAGCTCAGGACGGGGGGCAGGAACAGATACGCAGTATTTT	CASSSGRGAGTDTQYF
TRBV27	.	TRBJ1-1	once	TGTGCCAGCAGTTTACACCGGGCGGGAGGGACTGAAGCTTTCTTT	CASSLHRAGGTEAFF
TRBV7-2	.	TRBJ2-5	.	TGTGCCAGCAGCGCACAGCTCGGGAATCAAGAGACCCAGTACTTC	CASSAQLGNQETQYF
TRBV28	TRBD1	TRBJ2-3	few	TGTGCCAGCAGTAATCGACAGGGATTCGGTACGCAGTATTTT	CASSNRQGFGTQYF
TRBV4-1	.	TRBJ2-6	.	TGCGCCAGCAGCCCCTATGTAGGGGCGCGGAGCTCTGGGGCCAACGTCCTGACTTTC	CASSPYVGARSSGANVLTF
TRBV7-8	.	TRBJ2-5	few	TGTGCCAGCAGCTTCGAAGGGCGAGAGACCCAGTACTTC	CASSFEGRETQYF